The 14 T cell receptor beta chains in this list originate from one sample, sequenced in a study of cytotoxic CD8 clonotypes in ibrutinib-treated CLL. Assay: immunoSEQ multiplex PCR; the TCRdb copy retains only in-frame clones and omits some. The data hold more than 110,000 clones, with around 76% observed a single time. Sequences were derived from PBMCs, sampled after 24 months of ibrutinib treatment. Receptor source: a human donor with chronic lymphocytic leukemia.

Turning to this clone: A much larger clone sits a single nucleotide away, making a read error possible. The chain employs TRBV28 and TRBJ1-2, with D unclear. V lost 6 bases and J 4 bases, leaving 9 bases between the germline ends. Per germline, CDR1 MDHEN and CDR2 SYDVKM. CDR3 length: 12 residues. The CDR3 bases are TGTGCCAGCAGCCAAGACCCCTATGGCTACACCTTC. Translation gives CASSQDPYGYTF.

This CDR3 reads CASSQDRPGTSGVGDTQYF. The DNA for the CDR3 is TGCGCCAGCAGCCAAGATAGGCCCGGGACTAGCGGGGTGGGAGATACGCAGTATTTT. J is TRBJ2-3 and V is TRBV4-3; TRBD2 agrees at 13 bases. CDR3 length: 19 residues. Germline V lookup: CDR1 LGHNA, CDR2 YSLEER. J was trimmed by 5 bases and V by 0 bases; bases with no gene match: 11.

In this sample, this clone turned up once. The chain employs TRBV19 and TRBJ1-6, with no clear D. Per the germline V gene, CDR1 is LNHDA and CDR2 is SQIVND (reference sequence). Trimming took off 7 bases at V and 0 bases at J, with 13 bases between the two ends. The CDR3 totals 16 residues. The CDR3 here is CASTLRTGSYNSPLHF. The CDR3 DNA sequence: TGTGCCAGTACCCTCCGGACCGGCTCCTATAATTCACCCCTCCACTTT.

The V gene is TRBV7-3, the J gene TRBJ1-1, with 7 bases that match TRBD1. The CDR3 runs 13 residues. The V segment lost 5 bases and the J segment 7 bases; nucleotides outside the gene matches: 7. Germline V gives CDR1 SGHTA, CDR2 FQGTGA. DNA for the CDR3: TGTGCCAGCAGCCCAACCGGGACAGATGAAGCTTTCTTT. Protein product: CASSPTGTDEAFF.

V gene TRBV27 combines with J gene TRBJ2-3, with 8 bases that match TRBD1. The germline V gene has CDR1 MNHEY and CDR2 SMNVEV (reference sequence). Trimming took 4 bases from V and 5 from J; bases not matched to a gene: 11. The CDR3 totals 16 residues. The CDR3 bases are TGTGCCAGCAGTTACTGGACAGGGAGCCAACAAGATACGCAGTATTTT. It codes for CASSYWTGSQQDTQYF.

The chain uses TRBV7-3 and TRBJ1-1; tentatively, D is TRBD1 (5 bases). Per the germline V gene, CDR1 is SGHTA and CDR2 is FQGTGA. The CDR3 is made up of 12 amino acids. V lost 5 bases and J lost 6, with 10 bases in between. The CDR3 loop reads CASSAQGSEAFF. In nucleotides, the CDR3 is TGTGCCAGCAGCGCCCAGGGTTCTGAAGCTTTCTTT.

The V call is TRBV6-1, the J call TRBJ2-3; tentatively, D is TRBD1 or TRBD2 (5 bases each). Trimming cost V 6 bases and J 6 bases, with 7 bases left between them. This CDR3 has 11 residues. Germline assignment: CDR1 MNHNS and CDR2 SASEGT. Here the CDR3 DNA reads TGTGCCAGCAGATGGGGGGATACGCAGTATTTT. As protein: CASRWGDTQYF.

In DNA, the CDR3 is TGTGCCAGCAGCCTAGGGACCCCGTACAATGAGCAGTTCTTC. Its translation is CASSLGTPYNEQFF. This chain links TRBV7-8 with TRBJ2-1; D is possibly TRBD1 or TRBD2 (5 bases each). Germline V gene sequence: CDR1 SGHVS, CDR2 FQNEAQ. The V end was cut by 5 bases, the J end by 4 bases, with 12 bases between. The CDR3 extends over 14 amino acids.

The chain carries TRBV11-2 and TRBJ1-3; TRBD1 might be the D (6 bases). This CDR3 is built from 15 residues. V gave up 5 bases and J gave up 3 bases, with 14 bases separating them. Germline loops: CDR1 SGHAT, CDR2 FQNNGV. CDR3 sequence reads: CASSRPRRGGNTIYF. The CDR3 DNA sequence: TGTGCCAGCAGCCGCCCCCGCAGGGGTGGAAACACCATATATTTT.

The chain carries TRBV9 and TRBJ2-1; D could derive from TRBD1 or TRBD2 (5 bases each). There are 17 residues in the CDR3. Per germline, CDR1 SGDLS and CDR2 YYNGEE. Trimming left V 0 bases short and J 3 bases short, with 16 bases between. The CDR3 loop reads CASSVALLGPGYNEQFF. CDR3 bases: TGTGCCAGCAGCGTAGCCCTATTGGGACCCGGCTACAATGAGCAGTTCTTC. Based on the CDR3 plus reference TRBV9 and TRBJ2-1, the full variable domain is DSGVTQTPKHLITATGQRVTLRCSPRSGDLSVYWYQQSLDQGLQFLIQYYNGEERAKGNILERFSAQQFPDLHSELNLSSLELGDSALYFCASSVALLGPGYNEQFFGPGTRLTVL.

The gene calls are TRBV30 and TRBJ1-6, with 8 bases identical to TRBD1. The CDR3 contains 15 residues. The V gene's germline CDR1 is GTSNPN and CDR2 SVGIG (reference sequence). Trimming cost V 4 bases and J 12 bases; bases outside gene matches: 14. As DNA, the CDR3 is TGTGCCTGGACCCCGGGACAGGTGTTTATCGGACCCCTCCACTTT. Protein: CAWTPGQVFIGPLHF.

The J gene is TRBJ1-3, the V gene TRBV5-1; no clear D gene. The germline V and J ends were trimmed by 2 bases and 0 bases, with 9 bases remaining between them. CDR3 length: 15 amino acids. Germline assignment: CDR1 SGHRS and CDR2 YFSETQ. CDR3 loop: CASSFSPSSGNTIYF. In nucleotides, the CDR3 is TGCGCCAGCAGCTTTTCCCCAAGCTCTGGAAACACCATATATTTT.

This sequence joins TRBV5-1 and TRBJ1-6; 9 nucleotides align to TRBD1. Germline V gene lookup returns CDR1 SGHRS and CDR2 YFSETQ. After removal of 4 bases from V and 5 bases from J, the junction contained 1 base not matched to a gene. The CDR3 is made up of 14 amino acids. The CDR3 nucleotides are TGCGCCAGCAGCGGACAGGGGAATAATTCACCCCTCCACTTT. Its translation is CASSGQGNNSPLHF.

The chain uses TRBV4-1 and TRBJ2-1; D possibly corresponds to TRBD1 (7 bases). From germline, CDR1 is MGHRA and CDR2 YSYEKL. The CDR3 extends over 15 amino acids. Trimming shortened V by 4 bases and J by 3 bases, and 13 bases separated the two germline ends. This chain's CDR3 is CASSLQGGGYNEQFF. The CDR3, as DNA: TGCGCCAGCAGCCTCCAGGGGGGCGGCTACAATGAGCAGTTCTTC.